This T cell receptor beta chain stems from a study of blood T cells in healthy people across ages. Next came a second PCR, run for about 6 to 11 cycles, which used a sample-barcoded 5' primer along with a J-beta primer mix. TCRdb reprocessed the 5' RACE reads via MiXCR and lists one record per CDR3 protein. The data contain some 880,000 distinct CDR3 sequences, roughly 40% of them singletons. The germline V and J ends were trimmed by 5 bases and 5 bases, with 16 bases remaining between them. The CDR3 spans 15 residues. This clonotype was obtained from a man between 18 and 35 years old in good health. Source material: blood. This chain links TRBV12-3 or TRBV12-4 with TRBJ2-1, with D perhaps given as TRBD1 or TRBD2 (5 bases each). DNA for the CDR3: TGTGCCAGCAGTCTGGGGGAGTCATTTAACAATGAGCAGTTCTTC. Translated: CASSLGESFNNEQFF.